The 2 T cell receptor beta chains listed next were all sequenced from one sample in a study of molecular identifiers for immune sequencing clone quantification. TCRdb passed the PCR reads through MiXCR, listing each CDR3 protein once. The sample has 250,000 to 350,000 distinct CDR3 sequences; about a fifth are singletons. Source material: naive CD8+ T cells from blood, with Jurkat cell RNA spiked in. As to subset: FACS-sorted CD8+CD4-CCR7+CD45RA+ naive T cells. These receptors were taken from a human donor in good health. Some libraries in this study had Jurkat cell RNA spiked in.

V and J are TRBV7-9 and TRBJ2-1; 8 nucleotides align to TRBD2. This CDR3 region has 15 residues. The junction had 5 bases not matched to a gene; V was cut back by 5 bases and J by 2 bases. CDR1 and CDR2 from the germline V gene are SEHNR and FQNEAQ (reference sequence). CDR3 protein: CASSPRLATYNEQFF. The CDR3 coding sequence is TGTGCCAGCAGCCCACGACTAGCGACCTACAATGAGCAGTTCTTC.

This clonotype was counted ten times or more. The genes are TRBV6-6 and TRBJ1-1, with D possibly matching TRBD1 (5 bases). This CDR3 comprises 15 residues. CDR1 and CDR2 (germline): MNHNY, SVGAGI (reference sequence). V was shortened by 6 bases and J by 0 bases, with 14 bases between the two germline ends. The CDR3 DNA reads as TGTGCCAGCAGGACCGGGGGAGAAATGAACACTGAAGCTTTCTTT. This translates into CASRTGGEMNTEAFF.